This is a list of T cell receptor beta chains from one sample in a study of blood T cell repertoires in COVID-19. TCRdb keeps only in-frame clones here, not all; method: immunoSEQ multiplex PCR. Of over 200,000 clones in the sample, approximately 90% were seen once. Sequencing used PBMCs or T cells enriched from blood (not recorded which). These receptors were taken from a man younger than 35 with acute COVID-19. Each CDR3 is given with its conserved first and last residue. A D gene is named only where the DNA matches it firmly. The size entry is marked missing in some rows and otherwise reads once, few, many or a size class.

CDR3aa: CASSISPVGYTF
CDR3nt: TGTGCCAGTAGTATTTCCCCGGTCGGCTACACCTTC
v_gene: TRBV19
d_gene: .
j_gene: TRBJ1-2
abundance: .

CDR3aa: CASSVVTSGPGGELFF
CDR3nt: TGTGCCAGCAGCGTAGTGACTAGCGGCCCCGGCGGGGAGCTGTTTTTT
v_gene: TRBV9
d_gene: TRBD2
j_gene: TRBJ2-2
abundance: once

CDR3aa: CASTVRGEGTTDTQYF
CDR3nt: TGTGCCAGCACCGTACGGGGGGAGGGGACCACAGATACGCAGTATTTT
v_gene: TRBV7-8
d_gene: TRBD2
j_gene: TRBJ2-3
abundance: .

CDR3aa: CAISAGAGGGEQFF
CDR3nt: TGTGCCATCAGTGCGGGGGCGGGAGGAGGTGAGCAGTTCTTC
v_gene: TRBV10-3
d_gene: TRBD2
j_gene: TRBJ2-1
abundance: .

CDR3aa: CASGLGQTSGNTIYF
CDR3nt: TGTGCTAGTGGTTTGGGACAGACCTCTGGAAACACCATATATTTT
v_gene: TRBV12-5
d_gene: .
j_gene: TRBJ1-3
abundance: .

CDR3aa: CASTTGGPTEAFF
CDR3nt: TGTGCCAGTACTACAGGGGGCCCCACTGAAGCTTTCTTT
v_gene: TRBV19
d_gene: TRBD1
j_gene: TRBJ1-1
abundance: .

CDR3aa: CSVEDPEEGFHEQYF
CDR3nt: TGCAGCGTTGAAGATCCGGAGGAGGGGTTCCACGAGCAGTACTTC
v_gene: TRBV29-1
d_gene: .
j_gene: TRBJ2-7
abundance: .

CDR3aa: CATGRALGDEQFF
CDR3nt: TGTGCCACCGGGAGGGCCTTGGGGGATGAGCAGTTCTTC
v_gene: TRBV19
d_gene: TRBD2
j_gene: TRBJ2-1
abundance: .

CDR3aa: CASSPRGREKLFF
CDR3nt: TGTGCCAGCTCACCAAGGGGCAGGGAAAAACTGTTTTTT
v_gene: TRBV18
d_gene: .
j_gene: TRBJ1-4
abundance: .

CDR3aa: CAIPRGTGGGANTGELFF
CDR3nt: TGTGCCATTCCCCGGGGGACAGGGGGAGGCGCGAACACCGGGGAGCTGTTTTTT
v_gene: TRBV10-3
d_gene: TRBD1
j_gene: TRBJ2-2
abundance: once

CDR3aa: CASSDTGQSFHGYTF
CDR3nt: TGTGCCAGCAGTGACACAGGACAGTCTTTCCATGGCTACACCTTC
v_gene: TRBV28
d_gene: .
j_gene: TRBJ1-2
abundance: .

CDR3aa: CASSFLQGHYGYTF
CDR3nt: TGTGCCAGCAGCTTTCTCCAGGGCCATTATGGCTACACCTTC
v_gene: TRBV5-4
d_gene: .
j_gene: TRBJ1-2
abundance: .

CDR3aa: CASSPAGGTEAFF
CDR3nt: TGTGCCAGCAGTCCCGCAGGGGGAACTGAAGCTTTCTTT
v_gene: TRBV27
d_gene: TRBD1
j_gene: TRBJ1-1
abundance: few

CDR3aa: CASSIGRGLLNTEAFF
CDR3nt: TGTGCCAGCAGCATCGGCAGGGGGCTATTGAACACTGAAGCTTTCTTT
v_gene: TRBV28
d_gene: TRBD1
j_gene: TRBJ1-1
abundance: .

CDR3aa: CASRHTSGRYTGELFF
CDR3nt: TGTGCCAGCAGGCATACTAGCGGGAGGTACACCGGGGAGCTGTTTTTT
v_gene: TRBV5-8
d_gene: TRBD2
j_gene: TRBJ2-2
abundance: .

CDR3aa: CASSIRSSDIQYF
CDR3nt: TGTGCCAGTAGTATCCGGAGCTCGGACATTCAGTACTTC
v_gene: TRBV19
d_gene: .
j_gene: TRBJ2-4
abundance: once

CDR3aa: CASSAGTSGSTDTQYF
CDR3nt: TGCGCCAGCAGTGCCGGGACTAGCGGGAGTACGGATACGCAGTATTTT
v_gene: TRBV10-1
d_gene: TRBD2
j_gene: TRBJ2-3
abundance: .

CDR3aa: CASSESGGDGYTF
CDR3nt: TGTGCCAGCAGTGAGTCAGGGGGCGATGGCTACACCTTC
v_gene: TRBV25-1
d_gene: TRBD1
j_gene: TRBJ1-2
abundance: .

CDR3aa: CAWSWRAGADTQYF
CDR3nt: TGTGCCTGGAGTTGGCGAGCGGGGGCAGATACGCAGTATTTT
v_gene: TRBV30
d_gene: TRBD2
j_gene: TRBJ2-3
abundance: .

CDR3aa: CASKNPGEDTEAFF
CDR3nt: TGTGCCAGCAAAAATCCAGGGGAAGACACTGAAGCTTTCTTT
v_gene: TRBV6-5
d_gene: .
j_gene: TRBJ1-1
abundance: .

CDR3aa: CASSGPGLVGEQFF
CDR3nt: TGTGCCAGCAGTGGCCCGGGACTAGTGGGTGAGCAGTTCTTC
v_gene: TRBV2
d_gene: TRBD2
j_gene: TRBJ2-1
abundance: .

CDR3aa: CAWSVTRTYGKLFF
CDR3nt: TGTGCCTGGAGTGTAACCAGGACTTACGGAAAACTGTTTTTT
v_gene: TRBV30
d_gene: .
j_gene: TRBJ1-4
abundance: .

CDR3aa: CASSQGWGPSTDTQYF
CDR3nt: TGTGCCAGCAGCCAGGGGTGGGGGCCTAGCACAGATACGCAGTATTTT
v_gene: TRBV3-1/TRBV3-2
d_gene: .
j_gene: TRBJ2-3
abundance: .

CDR3aa: CASSPLGQGANTGELFF
CDR3nt: TGCGCCAGCAGCCCCTTGGGGCAGGGGGCAAACACCGGGGAGCTGTTTTTT
v_gene: TRBV4-3
d_gene: TRBD1
j_gene: TRBJ2-2
abundance: .

CDR3aa: CASSTGTSGPTDTQYF
CDR3nt: TGCGCCAGCAGCACCGGGACTAGCGGGCCCACAGATACGCAGTATTTT
v_gene: TRBV5-1
d_gene: TRBD2
j_gene: TRBJ2-3
abundance: .

CDR3aa: CSASMREGGPDTQYF
CDR3nt: TGCAGTGCTAGTATGCGGGAAGGGGGCCCAGATACGCAGTATTTT
v_gene: TRBV20-1
d_gene: .
j_gene: TRBJ2-3
abundance: .

CDR3aa: CATSEAGQSYEQYF
CDR3nt: TGTGCCACCAGTGAGGCGGGACAGTCCTACGAGCAGTACTTC
v_gene: TRBV24-1
d_gene: .
j_gene: TRBJ2-7
abundance: .